The rows below give T cell receptor beta chains drawn from one sample of a study of blood T cell repertoires in COVID-19. Profiled with immunoSEQ multiplex PCR; TCRdb holds only in-frame clones, not every one. The sample records about 220,000 clones, 80% to 90% being singletons. The sequencing input was peripheral blood. The receptors here all came from a woman aged 60-75 years who had recovered from COVID-19. CDR3s include the opening cysteine and the closing phenylalanine or tryptophan. Fields, in order: J gene, V gene, D gene, CDR3 protein. A D gene is named only where the DNA matches it firmly.

j_call: TRBJ2-1; v_call: TRBV7-2; d_call: TRBD2; cdr3_aa: CASSLVGGGLAGHQFF
j_call: TRBJ1-1; v_call: TRBV15; d_call: .; cdr3_aa: CATSRRTRVATEAFF
j_call: TRBJ1-2; v_call: TRBV4-3; d_call: .; cdr3_aa: CASSHQDSYGYTF
j_call: TRBJ1-3; v_call: TRBV6-5; d_call: .; cdr3_aa: CASGYRFRAGNTIYF
j_call: TRBJ1-3; v_call: TRBV30; d_call: .; cdr3_aa: CAWSRGVAGNTIYF
j_call: TRBJ2-1; v_call: TRBV27; d_call: TRBD2; cdr3_aa: CATRGLAGLNEQFF
j_call: TRBJ1-1; v_call: TRBV30; d_call: .; cdr3_aa: CASNPTGLSGGNTEAFF
j_call: TRBJ1-1; v_call: TRBV13; d_call: TRBD1; cdr3_aa: CASSLGRTGGTEAFF
j_call: TRBJ1-1; v_call: TRBV2; d_call: .; cdr3_aa: CASSERRQRNTEAFF
j_call: TRBJ2-5; v_call: TRBV30; d_call: .; cdr3_aa: CAWSRGSQETQYF
j_call: TRBJ2-1; v_call: TRBV4-2; d_call: TRBD2; cdr3_aa: CASSLQAGAGGRYNEQFF
j_call: TRBJ1-1; v_call: TRBV19; d_call: .; cdr3_aa: CASSHWATEAFF
j_call: TRBJ1-2; v_call: TRBV11-2; d_call: .; cdr3_aa: CASSFAGGYGYTF
j_call: TRBJ2-7; v_call: TRBV7-8; d_call: .; cdr3_aa: CASSLERTRGGYEQYF
j_call: TRBJ1-1; v_call: TRBV29-1; d_call: TRBD1; cdr3_aa: CSVERSQGGYTEAFF
j_call: TRBJ1-6; v_call: TRBV3-1/TRBV3-2; d_call: .; cdr3_aa: CASSQVQGNSPLHF
j_call: TRBJ2-1; v_call: TRBV5-4; d_call: .; cdr3_aa: CASSLDRNNEQFF
j_call: TRBJ1-1; v_call: TRBV2; d_call: TRBD1; cdr3_aa: CASCKESGTGDTEAFF
j_call: TRBJ2-2; v_call: TRBV7-9; d_call: TRBD2; cdr3_aa: CASSTIRYTGLAGGRNTGELFF
j_call: TRBJ1-1; v_call: TRBV29-1; d_call: TRBD1; cdr3_aa: CSADQGAGAEAFF
j_call: TRBJ1-2; v_call: TRBV7-9; d_call: .; cdr3_aa: CASSLGGSYGYTF
j_call: TRBJ2-1; v_call: TRBV7-2; d_call: .; cdr3_aa: CASSFGGDSYNEQFF
j_call: TRBJ1-2; v_call: TRBV5-6; d_call: TRBD1; cdr3_aa: CASIQDRGSLGYGYTF
j_call: TRBJ2-7; v_call: TRBV18; d_call: .; cdr3_aa: CASSLLAQPDEQYF
j_call: TRBJ2-1; v_call: TRBV14; d_call: TRBD2; cdr3_aa: CASSQDYAGGLKAGIEQFF
j_call: TRBJ1-3; v_call: TRBV4-2; d_call: .; cdr3_aa: CASSPLTRANGNTIYF
j_call: TRBJ2-1; v_call: TRBV4-2; d_call: TRBD1; cdr3_aa: CASSQVGQGANEQFF
j_call: TRBJ2-7; v_call: TRBV18; d_call: .; cdr3_aa: CASSPRAGHQNYEQYF
j_call: TRBJ2-5; v_call: TRBV2; d_call: TRBD2; cdr3_aa: CASKRDYSQETQYF
j_call: TRBJ1-2; v_call: TRBV3-1/TRBV3-2; d_call: .; cdr3_aa: CASSQDPGIHGYTF
j_call: TRBJ1-1; v_call: TRBV11-3; d_call: .; cdr3_aa: CASSNGRDEAFF
j_call: TRBJ2-7; v_call: TRBV7-9; d_call: TRBD2; cdr3_aa: CASSSGTSVYEQYF
j_call: TRBJ1-1; v_call: TRBV28; d_call: TRBD1; cdr3_aa: CASIGTGADPEAFF
j_call: TRBJ1-4; v_call: TRBV30; d_call: .; cdr3_aa: CALEGANEKLFF
j_call: TRBJ2-4; v_call: TRBV19; d_call: .; cdr3_aa: CASREGLAKNIQYF
j_call: TRBJ1-2; v_call: TRBV6-5; d_call: .; cdr3_aa: CASTGVFDYGYTF
j_call: TRBJ2-1; v_call: TRBV7-9; d_call: TRBD2; cdr3_aa: CASSHLDGGSYNEQFF
j_call: TRBJ1-5; v_call: TRBV6-5; d_call: .; cdr3_aa: CASSPNERRNQPQHF
j_call: TRBJ1-2; v_call: TRBV7-9; d_call: .; cdr3_aa: CASSSTWRGYTF
j_call: TRBJ2-7; v_call: TRBV6-5; d_call: .; cdr3_aa: CASSEGVEGYEQYF
j_call: TRBJ1-6; v_call: TRBV7-8; d_call: .; cdr3_aa: CASSPTGQNSPLHF
j_call: TRBJ1-4; v_call: TRBV2; d_call: TRBD1; cdr3_aa: CASSGDSNEKLFF
j_call: TRBJ2-5; v_call: TRBV3-1/TRBV3-2; d_call: TRBD2; cdr3_aa: CASSSRGGPETQYF
j_call: TRBJ1-4; v_call: TRBV6-5; d_call: .; cdr3_aa: CASSTSGLTNEKLFF
j_call: TRBJ1-2; v_call: TRBV19; d_call: .; cdr3_aa: CASSSRPGNSGYTF
j_call: TRBJ2-7; v_call: TRBV18; d_call: .; cdr3_aa: CASSPVFKAGTTYEQYF
j_call: TRBJ1-3; v_call: TRBV7-2; d_call: .; cdr3_aa: CASSLGVLVSGNTIYF
j_call: TRBJ1-6; v_call: TRBV6-6; d_call: .; cdr3_aa: CASSRLGPGVSDSPLHF
j_call: TRBJ2-7; v_call: TRBV15; d_call: .; cdr3_aa: CATSTGYYEQYF
j_call: TRBJ1-4; v_call: TRBV28; d_call: TRBD1; cdr3_aa: CASSTHRGRADHEKLFF
j_call: TRBJ2-2; v_call: TRBV6-2/TRBV6-3; d_call: .; cdr3_aa: CASSYGEATTGELFF
j_call: TRBJ2-1; v_call: TRBV11-3; d_call: TRBD2; cdr3_aa: CASSQRTSGGNEQFF
j_call: TRBJ2-1; v_call: TRBV12-3/TRBV12-4; d_call: TRBD2; cdr3_aa: CASRWVAGVQFF
j_call: TRBJ2-7; v_call: TRBV4-1; d_call: TRBD1; cdr3_aa: CASSQDGRDRVYEQYF